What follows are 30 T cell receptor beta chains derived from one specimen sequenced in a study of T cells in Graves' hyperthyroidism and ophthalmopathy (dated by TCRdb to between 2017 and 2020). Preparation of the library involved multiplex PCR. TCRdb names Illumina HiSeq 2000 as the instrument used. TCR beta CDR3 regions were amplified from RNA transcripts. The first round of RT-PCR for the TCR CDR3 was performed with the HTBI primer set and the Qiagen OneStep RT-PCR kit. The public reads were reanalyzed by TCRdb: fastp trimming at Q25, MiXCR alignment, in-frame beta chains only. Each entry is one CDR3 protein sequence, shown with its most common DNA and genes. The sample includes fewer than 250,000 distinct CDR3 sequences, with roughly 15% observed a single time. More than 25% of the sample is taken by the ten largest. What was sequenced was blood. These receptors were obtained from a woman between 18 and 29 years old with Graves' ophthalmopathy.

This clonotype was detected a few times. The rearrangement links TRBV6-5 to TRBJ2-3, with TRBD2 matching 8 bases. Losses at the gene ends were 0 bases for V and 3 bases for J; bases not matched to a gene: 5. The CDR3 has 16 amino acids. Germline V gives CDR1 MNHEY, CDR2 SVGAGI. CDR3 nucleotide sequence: TGTGCCAGCAGTTACTCCACTGGCGGGGGGACAGATACGCAGTATTTT. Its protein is CASSYSTGGGTDTQYF.

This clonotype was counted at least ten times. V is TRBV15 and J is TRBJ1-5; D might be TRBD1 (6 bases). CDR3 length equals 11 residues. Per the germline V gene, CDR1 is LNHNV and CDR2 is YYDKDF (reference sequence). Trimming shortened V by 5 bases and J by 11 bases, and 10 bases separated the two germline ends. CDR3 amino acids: CATSRRGAQHF. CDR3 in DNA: TGTGCCACCAGCCGGAGGGGGGCCCAGCATTTT.

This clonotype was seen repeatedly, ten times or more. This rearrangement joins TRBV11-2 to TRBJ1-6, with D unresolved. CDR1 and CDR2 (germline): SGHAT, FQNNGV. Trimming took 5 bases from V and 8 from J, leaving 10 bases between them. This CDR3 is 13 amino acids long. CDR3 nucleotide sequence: TGTGCCAGCAGCCCAAGGGTGGATTCACCCCTCCACTTT. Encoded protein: CASSPRVDSPLHF.

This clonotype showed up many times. The DNA for the CDR3 is TGTGCCAGCAGCGCCGGGGGAGGGAACTCCGGGGCCAACGTCCTGACTTTC. Translating it yields CASSAGGGNSGANVLTF. The chain couples TRBV5-6 to TRBJ2-6; the match to TRBD2 covers 7 bases. Looked up from germline, CDR1 is SGHDT and CDR2 is YYEEEE. Unmatched junction bases numbered 11, after V lost 4 bases and J lost 4 bases. The CDR3 contains 17 residues.

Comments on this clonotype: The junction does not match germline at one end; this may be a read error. The CDR3 is CAGSFSGTGGYEQYF. CDR3 DNA: TGTGCCGGCAGTTTCTCCGGGACAGGGGGCTACGAGCAGTACTTC. This chain uses TRBV27 with TRBJ2-7; TRBD1 agrees at 11 bases. Germline values: CDR1 MNHEY, CDR2 SMNVEV (reference sequence). The CDR3 extends over 15 amino acids.

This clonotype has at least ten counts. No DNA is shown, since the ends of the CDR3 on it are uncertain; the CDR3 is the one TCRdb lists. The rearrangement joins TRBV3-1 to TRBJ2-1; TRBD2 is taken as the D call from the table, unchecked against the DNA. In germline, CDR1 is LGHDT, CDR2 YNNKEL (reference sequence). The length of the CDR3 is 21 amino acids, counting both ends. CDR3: CASSQDPGGSSGPGPYNEQFF.

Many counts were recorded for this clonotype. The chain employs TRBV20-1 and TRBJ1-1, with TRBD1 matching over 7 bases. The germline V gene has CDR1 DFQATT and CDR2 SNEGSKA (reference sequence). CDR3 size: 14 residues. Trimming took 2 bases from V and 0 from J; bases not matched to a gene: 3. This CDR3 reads CSARRDSMNTEAFF. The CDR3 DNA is TGCAGTGCTAGACGGGACAGTATGAACACTGAAGCTTTCTTT.

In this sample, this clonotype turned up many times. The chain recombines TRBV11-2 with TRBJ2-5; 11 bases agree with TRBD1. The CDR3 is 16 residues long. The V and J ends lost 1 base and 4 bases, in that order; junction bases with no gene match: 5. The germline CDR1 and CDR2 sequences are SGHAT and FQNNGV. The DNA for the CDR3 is TGTGCCAGCAGCTTAGGTGGACAGGGGGCTGCAGAGACCCAGTACTTC. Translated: CASSLGGQGAAETQYF.

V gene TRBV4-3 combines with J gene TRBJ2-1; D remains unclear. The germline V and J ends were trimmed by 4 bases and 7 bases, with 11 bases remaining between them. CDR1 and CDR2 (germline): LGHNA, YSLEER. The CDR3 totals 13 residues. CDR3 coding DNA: TGCGCCAGCAGCCCCTCCCCGGAGAATGAGCAGTTCTTC. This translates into CASSPSPENEQFF.

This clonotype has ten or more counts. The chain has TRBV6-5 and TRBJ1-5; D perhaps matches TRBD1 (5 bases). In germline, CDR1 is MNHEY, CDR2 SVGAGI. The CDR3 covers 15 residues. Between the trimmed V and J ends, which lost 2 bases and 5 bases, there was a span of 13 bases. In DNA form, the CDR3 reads TGTGCCAGCAGTTACGCCCAGGGTTCTGATCAGCCCCAGCATTTT. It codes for CASSYAQGSDQPQHF.

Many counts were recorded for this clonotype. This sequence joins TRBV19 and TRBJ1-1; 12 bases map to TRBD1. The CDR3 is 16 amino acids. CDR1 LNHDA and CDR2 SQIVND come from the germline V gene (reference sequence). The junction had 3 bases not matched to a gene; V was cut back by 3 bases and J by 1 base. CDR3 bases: TGTGCCAGTAGTATGGGGGACAGGGGGCAGAACACTGAAGCTTTCTTT. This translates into CASSMGDRGQNTEAFF.

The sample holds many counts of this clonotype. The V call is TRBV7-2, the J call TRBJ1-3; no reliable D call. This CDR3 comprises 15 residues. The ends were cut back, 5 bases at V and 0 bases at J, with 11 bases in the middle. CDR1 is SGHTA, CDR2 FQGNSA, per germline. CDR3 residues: CASSPDGFSGNTIYF. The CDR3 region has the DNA TGTGCCAGCAGCCCTGACGGTTTCTCTGGAAACACCATATATTTT.

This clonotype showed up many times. The CDR3 is CASSVVLAEETQYF. The DNA of the CDR3 is TGTGCCAGCAGTGTCGTACTAGCGGAAGAGACCCAGTACTTC. The rearrangement links TRBV28 to TRBJ2-5, with TRBD2 identical over 8 bases. Trimming cost V 5 bases and J 3 bases; bases outside gene matches: 5. The CDR3 length is 14 residues. Germline lookup yields CDR1 MDHEN and CDR2 SYDVKM.

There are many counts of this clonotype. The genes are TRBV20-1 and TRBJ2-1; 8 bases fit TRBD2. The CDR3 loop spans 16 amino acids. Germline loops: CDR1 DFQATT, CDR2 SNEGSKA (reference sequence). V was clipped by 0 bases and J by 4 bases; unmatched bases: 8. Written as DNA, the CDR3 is TGCAGTGCTAGAGACCCCGCGGGAGGCCCGTACAATGAGCAGTTCTTC. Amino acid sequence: CSARDPAGGPYNEQFF.

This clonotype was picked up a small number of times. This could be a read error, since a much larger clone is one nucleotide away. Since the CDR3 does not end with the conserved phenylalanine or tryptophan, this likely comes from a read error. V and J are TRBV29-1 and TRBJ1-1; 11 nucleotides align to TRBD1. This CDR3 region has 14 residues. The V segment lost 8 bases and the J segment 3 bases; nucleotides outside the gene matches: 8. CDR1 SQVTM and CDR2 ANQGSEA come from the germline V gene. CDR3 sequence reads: CSSGTGGFYTEAFS. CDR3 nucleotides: TGCAGCTCCGGGACAGGGGGTTTTTACACTGAAGCTTTCTCT.

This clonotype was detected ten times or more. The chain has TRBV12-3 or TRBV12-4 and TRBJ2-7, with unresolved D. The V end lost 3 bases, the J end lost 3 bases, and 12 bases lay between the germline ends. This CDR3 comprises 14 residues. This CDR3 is CASSFRARSYEQYF. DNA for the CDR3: TGTGCCAGCAGTTTTCGGGCCAGGAGCTACGAGCAGTACTTC.

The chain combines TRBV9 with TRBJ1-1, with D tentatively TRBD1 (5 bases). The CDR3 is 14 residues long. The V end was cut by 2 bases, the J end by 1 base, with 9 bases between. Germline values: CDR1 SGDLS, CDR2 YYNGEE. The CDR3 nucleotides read TGTGCCAGCAGCGTGGACATCTCGAACACTGAAGCTTTCTTT. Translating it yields CASSVDISNTEAFF.

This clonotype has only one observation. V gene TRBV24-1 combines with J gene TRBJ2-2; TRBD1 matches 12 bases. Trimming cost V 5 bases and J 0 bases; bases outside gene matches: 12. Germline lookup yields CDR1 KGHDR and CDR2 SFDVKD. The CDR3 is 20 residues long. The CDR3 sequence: CATSGKLPGQGASNTGELFF. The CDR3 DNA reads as TGTGCCACCAGTGGAAAGCTCCCGGGACAGGGGGCGTCGAACACCGGGGAGCTGTTTTTT.

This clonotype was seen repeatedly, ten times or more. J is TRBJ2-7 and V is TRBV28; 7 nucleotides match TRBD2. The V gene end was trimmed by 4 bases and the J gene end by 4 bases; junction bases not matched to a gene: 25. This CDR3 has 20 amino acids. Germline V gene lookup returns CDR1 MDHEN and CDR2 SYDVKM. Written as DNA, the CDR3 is TGTGCCAGCAGTTCTTTTGGGGGGGGAGGAGGAAGAACTGGTACATACGAGCAGTACTTC. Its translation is CASSSFGGGGGRTGTYEQYF.

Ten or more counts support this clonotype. The CDR3 is CASSLPPEGGGTDTQYF. Written as DNA, the CDR3 is TGTGCCAGCAGCTTACCCCCGGAGGGGGGTGGGACAGATACGCAGTATTTT. J is TRBJ2-3 and V is TRBV7-9, with D perhaps being TRBD1 or TRBD2 (6 bases each). The CDR3 runs to 17 residues. Germline V gene sequence: CDR1 SEHNR, CDR2 FQNEAQ (reference sequence). V was pared by 2 bases and J by 3 bases, with 18 bases between. Full variable domain (remainder filled in from reference TRBV7-9 and TRBJ2-3): DTGVSQNPRHKITKRGQNVTFRCDPISEHNRLYWYRQTLGQGPEFLTYFQNEAQLEKSRLLSDRFSAERPKGSFSTLEIQRTEQGDSAMYLCASSLPPEGGGTDTQYFGPGTRLTVL.

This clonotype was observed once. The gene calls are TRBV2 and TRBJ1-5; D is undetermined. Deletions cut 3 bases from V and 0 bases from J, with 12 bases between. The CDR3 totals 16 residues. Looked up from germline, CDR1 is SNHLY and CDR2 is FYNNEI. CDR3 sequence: CASSDQKYDSNQPQHF. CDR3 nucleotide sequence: TGTGCCAGCAGTGACCAGAAGTACGATAGCAATCAGCCCCAGCATTTT.

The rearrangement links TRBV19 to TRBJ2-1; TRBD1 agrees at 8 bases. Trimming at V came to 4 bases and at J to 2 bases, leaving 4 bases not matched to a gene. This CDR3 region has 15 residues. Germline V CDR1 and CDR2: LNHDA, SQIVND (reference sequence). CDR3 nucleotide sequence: TGTGCCAGTAGTACCGACAGGGGCGCCTACAATGAGCAGTTCTTC. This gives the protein CASSTDRGAYNEQFF.

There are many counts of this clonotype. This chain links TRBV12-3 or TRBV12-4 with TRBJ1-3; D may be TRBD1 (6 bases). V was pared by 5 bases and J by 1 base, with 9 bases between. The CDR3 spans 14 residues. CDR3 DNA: TGTGCCAGCAGTCCGGGGACATCTGGAAACACCATATATTTT. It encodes CASSPGTSGNTIYF.

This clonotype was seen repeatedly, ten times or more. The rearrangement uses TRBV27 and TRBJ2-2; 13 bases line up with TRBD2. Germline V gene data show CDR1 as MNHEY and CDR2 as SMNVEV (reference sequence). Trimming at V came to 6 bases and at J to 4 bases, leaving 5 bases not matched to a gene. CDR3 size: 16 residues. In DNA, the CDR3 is TGTGCCAGCAGCCCACTAGCGGGGGGGCTCACCGGGGAGCTGTTTTTT. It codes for CASSPLAGGLTGELFF.

The CDR3 region is CSVTGLAGGSTDTQYF. The CDR3 bases are TGCAGCGTTACGGGACTAGCGGGGGGTAGCACAGATACGCAGTATTTT. This chain connects TRBV29-1 to TRBJ2-3, with 15 bases lining up with TRBD2. V was pared by 5 bases and J by 0 bases, with 3 bases of the junction left unmatched. This CDR3 comprises 16 residues. CDR1 and CDR2 from the germline V gene are SQVTM and ANQGSEA.

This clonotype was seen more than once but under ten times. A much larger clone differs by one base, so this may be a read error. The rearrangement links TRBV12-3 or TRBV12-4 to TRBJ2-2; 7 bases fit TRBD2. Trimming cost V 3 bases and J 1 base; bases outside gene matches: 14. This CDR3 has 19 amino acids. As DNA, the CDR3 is TGTGCCAGCAGTTTGAAGCTTGGAGTCAGCGGGAAGAACACCGGGGAGCTGTTTTTT. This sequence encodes CASSLKLGVSGKNTGELFF.

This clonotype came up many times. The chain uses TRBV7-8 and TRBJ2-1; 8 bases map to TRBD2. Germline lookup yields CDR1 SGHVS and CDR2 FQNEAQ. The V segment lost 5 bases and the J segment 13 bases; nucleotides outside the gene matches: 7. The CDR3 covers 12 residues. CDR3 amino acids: CASSSRSGVQFF. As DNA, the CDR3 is TGTGCCAGCAGCAGCCGTAGCGGGGTACAGTTCTTC.

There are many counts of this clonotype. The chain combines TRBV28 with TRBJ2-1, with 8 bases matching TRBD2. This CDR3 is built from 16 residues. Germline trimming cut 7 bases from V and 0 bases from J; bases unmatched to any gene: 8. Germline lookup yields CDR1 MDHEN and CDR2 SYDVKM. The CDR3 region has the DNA TGTGCCAGCAAGCTTAGCGGGATTAGCTCCTACAATGAGCAGTTCTTC. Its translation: CASKLSGISSYNEQFF.

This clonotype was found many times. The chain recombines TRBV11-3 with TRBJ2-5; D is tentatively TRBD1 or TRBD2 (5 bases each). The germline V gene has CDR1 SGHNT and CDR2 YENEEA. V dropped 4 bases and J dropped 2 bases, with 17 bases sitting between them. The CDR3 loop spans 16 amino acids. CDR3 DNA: TGTGCCAGCAGCTCAGATGGGACCGACACGCAAGAGACCCAGTACTTC. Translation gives CASSSDGTDTQETQYF.

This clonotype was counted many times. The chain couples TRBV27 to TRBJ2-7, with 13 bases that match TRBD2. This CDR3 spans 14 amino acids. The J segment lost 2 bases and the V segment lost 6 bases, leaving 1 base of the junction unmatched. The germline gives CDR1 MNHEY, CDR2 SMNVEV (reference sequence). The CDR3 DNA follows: TGTGCCAGCAGCGGGACTAGCGGGACCTACGAGCAGTACTTC. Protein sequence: CASSGTSGTYEQYF.